This T cell receptor beta chain came from a study of blood T cell repertoires in COVID-19. Study information: The United States, Italy and Spain provided the acute and convalescent COVID-19 samples. In each case, the material was cDNA or gDNA derived from T cells, B-cell-depleted T cells, or PBMCs.

This CDR3 spans 17 amino acids. CDR1 is WSHSY and CDR2 is SAAADI in the germline V gene. The ends lost 3 bases at V and 6 bases at J; junction bases unmatched: 10. As handled by the study authors: Estimation of nucleated cell counts was performed using reference gene primer amplification. Libraries were prepared by immunoSEQ multiplex PCR; TCRdb keeps only in-frame clonotypes and omits some of them. That table supplies the V and J calls and clone size; D and trimming were determined from the DNA. In the table there are 200,000 to 300,000 clones, around 80% of which are singletons. This clone was seen a single time.

The chain combines TRBV10-2 with TRBJ2-1, with 11 bases fitting TRBD1. This clonotype was sampled from a man in his 60s with acute or convalescent COVID-19. The specimen sequenced was peripheral blood. CDR3 nucleotide sequence: TGCGCCAGCAGTGAAATCGGACCGGGACAGGGGGGCAATGAGCAGTTCTTC. Translated, it gives CASSEIGPGQGGNEQFF.